These T cell receptor beta chains were read from a single sample in a study of blood T cells in healthy people across ages. In TCRdb, the 5' RACE reads were re-called with MiXCR into one record per CDR3 protein. The sample carries 650,000 to 1,000,000 distinct CDR3 sequences, about 34% recorded once. Sequencing was carried out using blood. The source of these receptors is a man between 18 and 35 years old in good health. CDR3s include the opening cysteine and the closing phenylalanine or tryptophan. Fields, in order: D gene, V gene, J gene, clone size, CDR3 DNA, CDR3 protein. The D gene is left open where the match is weak. Expanded clones are given a class, and other clones once, few, many or no size at all.

>.|TRBV7-8|TRBJ2-7|once
TGTGCCAGCAGCCAAAAAGGGGGGCGGGGGAGTGGTGAGCAGTACTTC
CASSQKGGRGSGEQYF
>.|TRBV12-3/TRBV12-4|TRBJ1-5|few
TGTGCCAGCAGTGTGGCCAGCAATCAGCCCCAGCATTTT
CASSVASNQPQHF
>TRBD2|TRBV9|TRBJ2-5|.
TGTGCCAGCAGTATGACTAGCGGGGGTCAAGAGACCCAGTACTTC
CASSMTSGGQETQYF
>.|TRBV20-1|TRBJ1-5|few
TGCAGTGCTAGAGATCCCAGGGGAAGTCAGCCCCAGCATTTT
CSARDPRGSQPQHF
>.|TRBV5-6|TRBJ2-7|.
TGTGCCAGCAGCTTGGGGGACGGCGTCAATGAGCAGTACTTC
CASSLGDGVNEQYF
>TRBD1|TRBV30|TRBJ1-4|.
TGTGCCTGGAGTCCAGGGGGAAGTACTAATGAAAAACTGTTTTTT
CAWSPGGSTNEKLFF
>.|TRBV20-1|TRBJ1-2|.
.
CSAGGWDRGQSNYGCTF
>TRBD1|TRBV12-3/TRBV12-4|TRBJ1-5|.
TGTGCCAGCAGTTCGGAGACAGGGCTGGAGCCCCAGCATTTT
CASSSETGLEPQHF
>.|TRBV6-4|TRBJ1-5|few
TGTGCCAGCAGTGAACGCGAGGACGGCAATCAGCCCCAGCATTTT
CASSEREDGNQPQHF
>.|TRBV12-3/TRBV12-4|TRBJ1-1|few
TGTGCCAGCAGTTCCCTACAGGGATGGGACACTGAAGCTTTCTTT
CASSSLQGWDTEAFF
>TRBD1|TRBV5-1|TRBJ2-2|.
TGCGCCAGCAGTAGGACAGGGGAGACCGGGGAGCTGTTTTTT
CASSRTGETGELFF
>.|TRBV5-1|TRBJ2-7|once
TGCGCCAGCAGCCGAAGGGGGAGCGAGCAGTACTTC
CASSRRGSEQYF
>.|TRBV12-3/TRBV12-4|TRBJ1-4|.
TGTGCCAGCAGTTTCCTGGGGGACAACCAACTGTTTTTT
CASSFLGDNQLFF
>.|TRBV5-1|TRBJ2-3|.
TGCGCCAGCAGCTTGTACAGAAACACAGAGACGCAGTATTTT
CASSLYRNTETQYF
>TRBD1|TRBV20-1|TRBJ1-5|few
TGCAGTGCTTACGACCGGGACAGGGAATTGGGCAATCAGCCCCAGCATTTT
CSAYDRDRELGNQPQHF
>.|TRBV27|TRBJ2-3|.
TGTGCCAGCAGTGTAGTTCAACGATCAGATACGCAGTATTTT
CASSVVQRSDTQYF
>TRBD1|TRBV12-3/TRBV12-4|TRBJ2-7|.
TGTGCCAGCAGTCCCCAGGACAGGGGGGTCTACGAGCAGTACTTC
CASSPQDRGVYEQYF
>.|TRBV5-6|TRBJ2-7|.
TGTGCCAGCAGTCGTCAGTACTACGAGCAGTACTTC
CASSRQYYEQYF
>.|TRBV9|TRBJ1-2|.
TGTGCCAGCAGCGTTGGGGCCCATTATGGCTACACCTTC
CASSVGAHYGYTF
>.|TRBV20-1|TRBJ2-3|.
TGCAGTGCTGGATCAACAGGGACCCGACTAAGCACAGATACGCAGTATTTT
CSAGSTGTRLSTDTQYF
>.|TRBV6-5|TRBJ1-1|.
TGTGCCAGCAGTACGGGTCGGATGGGGAACACTGAAGCTTTCTTT
CASSTGRMGNTEAFF
>.|TRBV4-2|TRBJ1-2|few
TGTGCCAGCAGCCAAGAACTGGGGGCGGACTATGGCTACACCTTC
CASSQELGADYGYTF
>TRBD1|TRBV20-1|TRBJ2-3|few
TGCAGTGCGCGGGACAGGTGGAGCACAGATACGCAGTATTTT
CSARDRWSTDTQYF
>.|TRBV9|TRBJ2-3|.
TGTGCCAGCAGCGTTGCGGGACTCGCCGCGGGCACAGATACGCAGTATTTT
CASSVAGLAAGTDTQYF
>.|TRBV20-1|TRBJ1-5|.
TGCAGTGCTAGCTTCCAGGGTGCGGTCAATCAGCCCCAGCATTTT
CSASFQGAVNQPQHF
>.|TRBV25-1|TRBJ2-7|.
TGTGCCAGCAGTGAATACCGGGCCCGGTACGAGCAGTACTTC
CASSEYRARYEQYF
>.|TRBV5-6|TRBJ2-3|.
TGTGCCAGCAGCTCAGCCAGGGACCCTTACACAGATACGCAGTATTTT
CASSSARDPYTDTQYF
>.|TRBV6-1|TRBJ1-2|few
TGTGCCAGTCTGGGGAATTGGCAGACTAACTATGGCTACACCTTC
CASLGNWQTNYGYTF
>.|TRBV12-3/TRBV12-4|TRBJ2-5|.
TGTGCCAGCAGTCCCTGGCCCACAAGTAGAGAGACCCAGTACTTC
CASSPWPTSRETQYF
>.|TRBV7-2|TRBJ2-7|few
TGTGCCAGCAGCTTAGAAGGTTTCGCCTACGAGCAGTACTTC
CASSLEGFAYEQYF
>.|TRBV3-1|TRBJ1-6|.
TGTGCCAGCAGCCAAGTTGGTCGGGGTTCGACACCCCTCCACTTT
CASSQVGRGSTPLHF
>.|TRBV4-3|TRBJ2-7|.
TGCGCCAGCAGCCTACAAGCGGACACCAACGATGAGCAGTACTTC
CASSLQADTNDEQYF
>.|TRBV20-1|TRBJ2-1|.
TGCAGTGCTAGAGTATGGGGGTCCCCGCTAGGGGATGAGCAGTTCTTC
CSARVWGSPLGDEQFF
>.|TRBV29-1|TRBJ2-7|many
TGCAGCGCAGTGGGGCAGCGCTCCTACGAGCAGTACTTC
CSAVGQRSYEQYF
>TRBD1|TRBV6-1|TRBJ1-5|.
TGTGCCAGCAGAAAGACAGGGTTCAAAGATCACAATCAGCCCCAGCATTTT
CASRKTGFKDHNQPQHF
>.|TRBV6-2/TRBV6-3|TRBJ2-3|.
TGTGCCAGCAGGCAGGGAGGACGTGGAGATACGCAGTATTTT
CASRQGGRGDTQYF
>.|TRBV5-1|TRBJ2-3|many
TGTGCCAGCTCACCCGGCACAGATACGCAGTATTTT
CASSPGTDTQYF
>TRBD1|TRBV12-3/TRBV12-4|TRBJ2-1|many
TGTGCCAGCAGAGCTACGGTACAGGGGGCTTATAGCAATGAGCAGTTCTTC
CASRATVQGAYSNEQFF
>.|TRBV5-1|TRBJ2-1|.
TGCGCCAGCAGCTTAGGGTCCGGGCATTACAATGAGCAGTTCTTC
CASSLGSGHYNEQFF
>.|TRBV4-3|TRBJ2-2|few
TGCGCCAGCAGCCATGACAGGAACACCGGGGAGCTGTTTTTT
CASSHDRNTGELFF
>.|TRBV9|TRBJ2-6|.
TGTGCCAGCAGCGGTGTGGGCTCTGGGGCCAACGTCCTGACTTTC
CASSGVGSGANVLTF
>.|TRBV6-5|TRBJ1-1|.
TGTGCCAGCAGTACCTTTGGGGGAAACACTGAAGCTTTCTTT
CASSTFGGNTEAFF
>.|TRBV14|TRBJ2-3|.
TGTGCCAGCAGCCAAGAAGGGAGGAACCCTAGCACAGATACGCAGTATTTT
CASSQEGRNPSTDTQYF
>.|TRBV27|TRBJ2-7|.
TGTGCCAGCAGCCACGGGCCCGCCTACGAGCAGTACTTC
CASSHGPAYEQYF
>.|TRBV27|TRBJ1-2|.
TGTGCCAGCGGAGGGGCGGATGGCTACACCTTC
CASGGADGYTF
>TRBD1|TRBV4-1|TRBJ1-2|.
TGCACCAGCAGCCAACCCCGGAGGGGGCGCGGGTATGGCTACACCTTC
CTSSQPRRGRGYGYTF
>TRBD1|TRBV6-2/TRBV6-3|TRBJ1-2|.
TGTGCCAGCAGCATGGAGGGGACGGGACAGCTTCACTATGGCTACACCTTC
CASSMEGTGQLHYGYTF
>.|TRBV4-3|TRBJ2-2|once
TGCGCCAGCAGCCAGAGAGGGAGTGGCACCGGGGAGCTGTTTTTT
CASSQRGSGTGELFF
>TRBD1|TRBV19|TRBJ1-5|.
TGTGCCAGTAGGGGGGACAGGTACTACAATCAGCCCCAGCATTTT
CASRGDRYYNQPQHF
>.|TRBV12-3/TRBV12-4|TRBJ1-2|many
TGTGCCAGCAGTCCGGGACGGGTTGCCTATGGCTACACCTTC
CASSPGRVAYGYTF
>TRBD2|TRBV20-1|TRBJ2-3|few
TGCAGTGCTAGAGATCCTGCGGGAGTTAGCACAGATACGCAGTATTTT
CSARDPAGVSTDTQYF
>.|TRBV7-2|TRBJ2-2|.
TGTGCCAGCAGCACACGGGCCTACAGCGGGGAGCTGTTTTTT
CASSTRAYSGELFF
>TRBD1|TRBV11-1|TRBJ2-5|.
TGTGCCAGCAGCTTAGTATTAGGGGGCCGCGAACAAGAGACCCAGTACTTC
CASSLVLGGREQETQYF
>TRBD1|TRBV5-1|TRBJ2-2|once
TGCGCCAGCCGAGAACAGGGGGCCCCGAACACCGGGGAGCTGTTTTTT
CASREQGAPNTGELFF
>.|TRBV20-1|TRBJ1-2|many
TGCAGTGCTAGGGACCGAACAAACTATGGCTACACCTTC
CSARDRTNYGYTF
>.|TRBV10-3|TRBJ1-2|.
TGTGCCATCTCAGAGACAGACATCCTGACTAATAACTATGGCTACACCTTC
CAISETDILTNNYGYTF
>.|TRBV20-1|TRBJ2-7|.
TGCAGTGCTAGATCCGACGAGACCTCTTTCGGCGAGCAGTACTTC
CSARSDETSFGEQYF
>TRBD2|TRBV5-1|TRBJ2-5|.
TGCGCCAGCAGCTTGGTCCCCAGGACTAGCGGGGAAGAGACCCAGTACTTC
CASSLVPRTSGEETQYF
>TRBD1|TRBV4-1|TRBJ2-3|few
TGCGCCAGCAGCCAAGCAGGGGGCATTTCAGATACGCAGTATTTT
CASSQAGGISDTQYF